One and the same sample provided the 14 T cell receptor beta chains below, sequenced in a study of T cell changes during pregnancy in multiple sclerosis. Only in-frame clones appear in the TCRdb table, and some are missing; sequencing was by immunoSEQ multiplex PCR. The table records around 100,000 clones, roughly 93% of them present only once. The input for sequencing was peripheral blood, taken after pregnancy. Every receptor here comes from a female donor with multiple sclerosis, enrolled in a pregnancy study.

This clone was seen more than once but under ten times. The J gene is TRBJ2-7, the V gene TRBV5-1, with 8 nucleotides matching TRBD2. This CDR3 comprises 14 residues. Looked up from germline, CDR1 is SGHRS and CDR2 is YFSETQ. V trimming: 4 bases; J trimming: 5 bases; junction bases outside the gene matches: 8. CDR3 nucleotides: TGCGCCAGCAGCCCCGGGGGGGCTGCCAACGAGCAGTACTTC. It translates to CASSPGGAANEQYF.

The chain carries TRBV28 and TRBJ1-2; 8 bases fit TRBD1. J lost 2 bases, V lost 6 bases, and 8 bases had no gene match. CDR1 is MDHEN, CDR2 SYDVKM, per germline. The length of the CDR3 is 15 residues. This CDR3 is CASRPGTGDNYGYTF. CDR3 bases: TGTGCCAGCAGACCCGGGACAGGAGACAACTATGGCTACACCTTC.

The sample holds one count of this clone. V usage is TRBV9 and J usage is TRBJ2-3; 8 nucleotides match TRBD2. With 0 bases clipped from V and 1 base from J, the junction kept 4 bases outside the gene matches. The CDR3 length is 16 residues. Germline V gene data show CDR1 as SGDLS and CDR2 as YYNGEE. This CDR3 reads CASSVAGGIRTDTQYF. The DNA for the CDR3 is TGTGCCAGCAGCGTAGCGGGGGGGATCCGCACAGATACGCAGTATTTT. Full variable domain (remainder filled in from reference TRBV9 and TRBJ2-3): DSGVTQTPKHLITATGQRVTLRCSPRSGDLSVYWYQQSLDQGLQFLIQYYNGEERAKGNILERFSAQQFPDLHSELNLSSLELGDSALYFCASSVAGGIRTDTQYFGPGTRLTVL.

The chain has TRBV6-5 and TRBJ1-1, with no clear D. V gave up 6 bases and J gave up 4 bases, with 12 bases separating them. In germline, CDR1 is MNHEY, CDR2 SVGAGI. The CDR3 totals 13 residues. The CDR3 bases are TGTGCCAGCAGGCCCCAGGTTATCACTGAAGCTTTCTTT. It is translated as CASRPQVITEAFF.

The rearrangement links TRBV5-4 to TRBJ2-7; 7 bases are a match to TRBD2. The V gene end was trimmed by 0 bases and the J gene end by 12 bases; junction bases not matched to a gene: 6. CDR1 and CDR2 from the germline V gene are SGHNT and YYREEE (reference sequence). The CDR3 contains 12 residues. This CDR3 is CASSLDGGSVYF. CDR3 nucleotide sequence: TGTGCCAGCAGCTTGGACGGGGGGTCAGTGTACTTC.

The chain links TRBV5-8 to TRBJ1-1, with D tentatively TRBD1 (5 bases). Trimming removed 2 bases from V and 1 base from J, with 6 bases in between. Looked up from germline, CDR1 is SGHTS and CDR2 is YDEGEE. The CDR3 is 13 residues long. As DNA, the CDR3 is TGTGCCAGCAGCTTTGGGGCGAACACTGAAGCTTTCTTT. It encodes CASSFGANTEAFF.

The V gene is TRBV27, the J gene TRBJ2-3, with D unresolved. Germline V gene data show CDR1 as MNHEY and CDR2 as SMNVEV (reference sequence). V shed 5 bases and J shed 7 bases, with 10 bases lying between them. The CDR3 sequence is 12 residues long. CDR3 sequence: CASSPYANTQYF. The CDR3 DNA is TGTGCCAGCAGTCCCTATGCGAATACGCAGTATTTT.

The V gene is TRBV5-4, the J gene TRBJ1-1, with 7 positions matching TRBD1. The CDR3 consists of 14 residues. V was pared by 1 base and J by 1 base, with 1 base of the junction left unmatched. Germline V lookup: CDR1 SGHNT, CDR2 YYREEE (reference sequence). CDR3 sequence reads: CASSLTGANTEAFF. CDR3 nucleotide sequence: TGTGCCAGCAGCTTGACAGGGGCGAACACTGAAGCTTTCTTT.

The V call is TRBV15, the J call TRBJ2-7, with a weak D call TRBD1 (6 bases). The length of the CDR3 is 13 residues. In germline, CDR1 is LNHNV, CDR2 YYDKDF (reference sequence). V lost 3 bases and J lost 6, with 12 bases in between. The CDR3 protein is CATSREQGREQYF. The CDR3 bases are TGTGCCACCAGCAGGGAACAGGGTCGCGAGCAGTACTTC.

The chain carries TRBV5-4 and TRBJ2-7; 7 nucleotides line up with TRBD1. The CDR3 totals 13 residues. V trimming: 7 bases; J trimming: 1 base; junction bases outside the gene matches: 5. Germline V CDR1 and CDR2: SGHNT, YYREEE (reference sequence). CDR3 coding DNA: TGTGCCAGCGGAATGACAGGGTCCTACGAGCAGTACTTC. Translation: CASGMTGSYEQYF.

The gene calls are TRBV19 and TRBJ2-3; D ambiguous. Germline CDR1 and CDR2: LNHDA and SQIVND (reference sequence). The V end was cut by 1 base, the J end by 3 bases, with 8 bases between. CDR3 length equals 14 residues. CDR3 in amino acids: CASSIGALTDTQYF. The CDR3 DNA is TGTGCCAGTAGTATAGGAGCGCTGACAGATACGCAGTATTTT.

This chain uses TRBV7-7 with TRBJ2-5, with D maybe TRBD2 (6 bases). CDR3 size: 18 residues. Trimming took 0 bases from V and 5 from J, leaving 22 bases between them. The germline V gene encodes CDR1 SSHAT and CDR2 FNYEAQ (reference sequence). As DNA, the CDR3 is TGTGCCAGCAGCTTAGCGCTTGGGGGAGGAGGTGTGCGGGAGACCCAGTACTTC. This translates into CASSLALGGGGVRETQYF.

The chain couples TRBV4-1 to TRBJ2-2, with a possible D match to TRBD1 (5 bases). The CDR3 is 17 residues long. Germline loops: CDR1 MGHRA, CDR2 YSYEKL. Trimming took 0 bases from V and 3 from J, leaving 14 bases between them. The CDR3 nucleotides read TGCGCCAGCAGCCAAGATAGTATTGGGGCGGACACCGGGGAGCTGTTTTTT. Amino acids: CASSQDSIGADTGELFF.

V and J are TRBV27 and TRBJ2-3; D possibly corresponds to TRBD2 (6 bases). Germline CDR1 is MNHEY and CDR2 is SMNVEV (reference sequence). The CDR3 is 12 amino acids. V was shortened by 6 bases and J by 3 bases, with 7 bases between the two germline ends. The CDR3 nucleotides read TGTGCCAGCAGGGAGGGGACAGATACGCAGTATTTT. Its protein is CASREGTDTQYF.